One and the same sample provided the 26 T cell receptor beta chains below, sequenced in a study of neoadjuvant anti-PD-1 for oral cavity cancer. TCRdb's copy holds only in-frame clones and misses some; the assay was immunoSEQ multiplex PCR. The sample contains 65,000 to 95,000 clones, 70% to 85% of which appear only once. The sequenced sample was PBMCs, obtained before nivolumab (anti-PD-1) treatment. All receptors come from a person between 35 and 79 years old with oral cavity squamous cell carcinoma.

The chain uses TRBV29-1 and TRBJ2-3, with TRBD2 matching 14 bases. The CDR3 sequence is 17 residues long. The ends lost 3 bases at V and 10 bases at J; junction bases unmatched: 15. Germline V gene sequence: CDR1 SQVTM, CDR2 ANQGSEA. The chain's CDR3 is CSVEGGGLAGVGSAQYF. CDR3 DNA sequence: TGCAGCGTTGAGGGTGGGGGACTAGCGGGAGTGGGTAGTGCGCAGTATTTT.

CDR3 DNA: TGTGCCAGCAGCCAAGATGAGGTCCAGCACTATGGCTACACCTTC. As protein: CASSQDEVQHYGYTF. The chain carries TRBV4-2 and TRBJ1-2, with no clear D. Germline values: CDR1 LGHNA, CDR2 YNFKEQ. Deletions cut 0 bases from V and 3 bases from J, with 11 bases between. The CDR3 covers 15 residues.

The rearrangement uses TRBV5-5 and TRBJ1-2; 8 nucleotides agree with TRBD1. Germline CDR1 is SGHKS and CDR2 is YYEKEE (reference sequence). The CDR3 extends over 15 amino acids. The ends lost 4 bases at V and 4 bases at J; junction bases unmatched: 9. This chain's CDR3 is CASSTGQGRAYGYTF. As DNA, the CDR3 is TGTGCCAGCAGCACCGGACAGGGACGGGCCTATGGCTACACCTTC.

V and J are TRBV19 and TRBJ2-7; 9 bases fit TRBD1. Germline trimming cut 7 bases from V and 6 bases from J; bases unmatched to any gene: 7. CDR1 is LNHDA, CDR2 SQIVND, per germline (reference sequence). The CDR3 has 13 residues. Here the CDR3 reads CASIGTGSIEQYF. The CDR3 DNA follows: TGTGCCAGTATCGGGACAGGGTCCATCGAGCAGTACTTC.

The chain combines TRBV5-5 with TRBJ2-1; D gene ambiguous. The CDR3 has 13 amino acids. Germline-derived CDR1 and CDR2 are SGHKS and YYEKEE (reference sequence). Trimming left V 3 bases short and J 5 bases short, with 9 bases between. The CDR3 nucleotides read TGTGCCAGCAGCTCCGGACCTCACAATGAGCAGTTCTTC. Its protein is CASSSGPHNEQFF.

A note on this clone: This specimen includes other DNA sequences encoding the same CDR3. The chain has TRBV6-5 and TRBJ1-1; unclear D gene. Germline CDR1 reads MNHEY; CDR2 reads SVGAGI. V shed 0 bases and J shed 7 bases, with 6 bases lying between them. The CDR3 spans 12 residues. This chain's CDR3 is CASSYSDGEAFF. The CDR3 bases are TGTGCCAGCAGTTACTCGGACGGTGAAGCTTTCTTT.

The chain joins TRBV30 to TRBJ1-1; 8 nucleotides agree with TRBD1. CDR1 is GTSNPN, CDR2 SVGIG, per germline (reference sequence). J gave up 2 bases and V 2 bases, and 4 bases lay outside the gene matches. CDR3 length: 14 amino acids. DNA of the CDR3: TGTGCCTGGAGTCCACAGGGGGGCAACACTGAAGCTTTCTTT. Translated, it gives CAWSPQGGNTEAFF.

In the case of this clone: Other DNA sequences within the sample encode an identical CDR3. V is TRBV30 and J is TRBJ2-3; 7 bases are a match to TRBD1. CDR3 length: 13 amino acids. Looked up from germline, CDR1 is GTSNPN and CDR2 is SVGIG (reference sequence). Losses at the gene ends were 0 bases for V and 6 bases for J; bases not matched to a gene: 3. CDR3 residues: CAWSVQGSDTQYF. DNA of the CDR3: TGTGCCTGGAGTGTACAGGGGTCCGATACGCAGTATTTT.

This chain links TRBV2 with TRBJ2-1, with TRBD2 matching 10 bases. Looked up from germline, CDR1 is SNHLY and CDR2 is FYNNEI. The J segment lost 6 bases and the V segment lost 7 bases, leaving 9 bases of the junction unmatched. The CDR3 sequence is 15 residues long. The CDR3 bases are TGTGCCAGCACCCCGAGGGCTAGCGGGAGCAATGAGCAGTTCTTC. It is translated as CASTPRASGSNEQFF.

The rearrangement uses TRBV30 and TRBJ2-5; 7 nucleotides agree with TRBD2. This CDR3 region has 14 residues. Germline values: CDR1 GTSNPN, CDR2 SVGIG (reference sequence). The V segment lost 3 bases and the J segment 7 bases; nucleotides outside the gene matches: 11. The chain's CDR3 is CAWSLTSARPTQYF. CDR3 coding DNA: TGTGCCTGGAGCCTAACTAGCGCTCGACCGACCCAGTACTTC. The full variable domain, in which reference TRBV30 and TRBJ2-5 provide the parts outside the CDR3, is SQTIHQWPATLVQPVGSPLSLECTVEGTSNPNLYWYRQAAGRGLQLLFYSVGIGQISSEVPQNLSASRPQDRQFILSSKKLLLSDSGFYLCAWSLTSARPTQYFGPGTRLLVL.

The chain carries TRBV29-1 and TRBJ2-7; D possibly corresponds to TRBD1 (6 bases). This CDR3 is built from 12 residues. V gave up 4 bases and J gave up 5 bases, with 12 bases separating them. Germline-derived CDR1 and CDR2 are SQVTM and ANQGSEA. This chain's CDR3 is CSVGDTPHEQYF. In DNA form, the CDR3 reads TGCAGCGTTGGGGACACCCCCCACGAGCAGTACTTC.

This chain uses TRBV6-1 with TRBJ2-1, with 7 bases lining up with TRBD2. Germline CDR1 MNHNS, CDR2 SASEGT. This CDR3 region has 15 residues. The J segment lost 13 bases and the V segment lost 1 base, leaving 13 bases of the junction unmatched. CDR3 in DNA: TGTGCCAGCAGTGAAGAGGGAGGGCCAACTTTCGAACAGTTCTTC. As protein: CASSEEGGPTFEQFF.

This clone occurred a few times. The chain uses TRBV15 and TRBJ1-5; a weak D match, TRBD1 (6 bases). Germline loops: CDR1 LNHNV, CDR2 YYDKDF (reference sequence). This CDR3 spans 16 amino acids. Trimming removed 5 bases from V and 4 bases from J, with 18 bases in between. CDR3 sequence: CATSVRGRGANQPQHF. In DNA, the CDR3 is TGTGCCACCAGCGTTCGCGGGCGGGGGGCGAATCAGCCCCAGCATTTT.

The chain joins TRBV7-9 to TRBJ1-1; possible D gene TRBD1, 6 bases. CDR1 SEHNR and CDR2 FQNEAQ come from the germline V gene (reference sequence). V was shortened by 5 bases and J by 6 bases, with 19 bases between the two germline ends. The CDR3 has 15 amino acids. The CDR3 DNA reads TGTGCCAGCAGCGCATGGACAGCATTGATGTCTGAAGCTTTCTTT. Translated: CASSAWTALMSEAFF. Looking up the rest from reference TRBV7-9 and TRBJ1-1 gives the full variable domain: DTGVSQNPRHKITKRGQNVTFRCDPISEHNRLYWYRQTLGQGPEFLTYFQNEAQLEKSRLLSDRFSAERPKGSFSTLEIQRTEQGDSAMYLCASSAWTALMSEAFFGQGTRLTVV.

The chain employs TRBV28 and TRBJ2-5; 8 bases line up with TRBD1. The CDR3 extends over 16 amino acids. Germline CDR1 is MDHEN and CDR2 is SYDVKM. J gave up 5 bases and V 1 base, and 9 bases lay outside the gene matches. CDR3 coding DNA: TGTGCCAGCAGTTTATACCCCGGGACAGGTGGGGAGACCCAGTACTTC. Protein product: CASSLYPGTGGETQYF.

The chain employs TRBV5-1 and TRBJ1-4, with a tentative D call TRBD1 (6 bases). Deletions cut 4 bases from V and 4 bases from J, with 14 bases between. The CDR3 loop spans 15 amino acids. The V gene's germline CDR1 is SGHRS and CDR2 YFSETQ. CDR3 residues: CASSRTGPNNEKLFF. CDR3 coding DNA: TGCGCCAGCAGCCGAACAGGGCCCAATAATGAAAAACTGTTTTTT.

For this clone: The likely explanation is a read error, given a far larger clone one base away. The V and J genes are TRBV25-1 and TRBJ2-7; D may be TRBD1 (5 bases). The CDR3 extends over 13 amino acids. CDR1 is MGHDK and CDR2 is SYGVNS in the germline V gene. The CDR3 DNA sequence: TGTGTCAGCAGTGAAATAGGGGCGAACGAGCAGTACTTC. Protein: CVSSEIGANEQYF.

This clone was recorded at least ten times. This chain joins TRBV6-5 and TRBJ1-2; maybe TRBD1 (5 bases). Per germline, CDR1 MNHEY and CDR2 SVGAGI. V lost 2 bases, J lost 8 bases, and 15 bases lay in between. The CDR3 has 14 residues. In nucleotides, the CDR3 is TGTGCCAGCAGTTACCAGCGAAGGGGTGGCGGCTACACCTTC. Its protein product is CASSYQRRGGGYTF.

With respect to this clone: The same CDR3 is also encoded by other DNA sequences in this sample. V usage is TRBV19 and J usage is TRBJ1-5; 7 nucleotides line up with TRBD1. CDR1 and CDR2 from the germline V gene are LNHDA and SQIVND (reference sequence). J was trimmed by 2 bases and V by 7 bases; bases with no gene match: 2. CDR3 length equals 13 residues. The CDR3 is CASKGQGNQPQHF. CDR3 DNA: TGTGCCAGTAAAGGACAGGGCAATCAGCCCCAGCATTTT.

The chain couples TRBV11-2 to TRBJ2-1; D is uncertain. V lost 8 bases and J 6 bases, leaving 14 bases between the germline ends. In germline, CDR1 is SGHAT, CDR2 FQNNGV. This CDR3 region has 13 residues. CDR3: CASAEGVRNEQFF. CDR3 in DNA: TGTGCCAGCGCCGAAGGTGTGCGCAATGAGCAGTTCTTC.

This CDR3 is CASSSVYALSTGANVLTF. The CDR3 DNA sequence: TGTGCCAGTAGTTCCGTTTACGCTCTCTCGACGGGGGCCAACGTCCTGACTTTC. This chain uses TRBV19 with TRBJ2-6; D is ambiguous. Germline values: CDR1 LNHDA, CDR2 SQIVND (reference sequence). V lost 5 bases to trimming and J lost 4 bases, with 21 bases between them. There are 18 residues in the CDR3.

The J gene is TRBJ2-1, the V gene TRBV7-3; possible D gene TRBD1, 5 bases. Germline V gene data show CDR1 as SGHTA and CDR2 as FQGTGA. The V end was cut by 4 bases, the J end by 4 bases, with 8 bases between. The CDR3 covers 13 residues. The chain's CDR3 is CASSYDSYNEQFF. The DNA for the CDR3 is TGTGCCAGCAGCTACGACAGTTACAATGAGCAGTTCTTC.

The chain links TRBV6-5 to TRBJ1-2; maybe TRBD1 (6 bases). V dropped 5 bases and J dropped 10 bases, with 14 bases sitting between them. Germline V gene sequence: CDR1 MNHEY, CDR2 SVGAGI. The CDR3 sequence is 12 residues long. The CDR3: CASSPKGQNYTF. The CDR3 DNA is TGTGCCAGCAGTCCAAAAGGACAGAACTACACCTTC.

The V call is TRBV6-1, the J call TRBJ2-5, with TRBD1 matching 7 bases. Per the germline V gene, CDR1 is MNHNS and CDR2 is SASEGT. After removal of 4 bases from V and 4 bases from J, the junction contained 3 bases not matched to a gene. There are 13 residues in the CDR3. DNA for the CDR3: TGTGCCAGCAGTGGACAGGGTGGAGAGACCCAGTACTTC. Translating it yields CASSGQGGETQYF.

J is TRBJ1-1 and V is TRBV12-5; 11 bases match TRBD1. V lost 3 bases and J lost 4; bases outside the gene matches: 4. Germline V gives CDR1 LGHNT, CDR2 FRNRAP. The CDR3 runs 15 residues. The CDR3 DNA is TGTGCTAGTGGTTTCTCCGGGACAGGGGGCACTGAAGCTTTCTTT. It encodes CASGFSGTGGTEAFF. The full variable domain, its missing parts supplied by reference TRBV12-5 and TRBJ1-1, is DARVTQTPRHKVTEMGQEVTMRCQPILGHNTVFWYRQTMMQGLELLAYFRNRAPLDDSGMPKDRFSAEMPDATLATLKIQPSEPRDSAVYFCASGFSGTGGTEAFFGQGTRLTVV.

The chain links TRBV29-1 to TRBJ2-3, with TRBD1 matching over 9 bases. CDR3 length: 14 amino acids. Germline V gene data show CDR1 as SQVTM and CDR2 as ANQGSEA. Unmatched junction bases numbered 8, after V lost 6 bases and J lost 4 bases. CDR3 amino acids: CSVAGTGIPDTQYF. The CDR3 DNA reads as TGCAGCGTAGCCGGGACAGGGATCCCAGATACGCAGTATTTT.